The clone carrying this T cell receptor (beta chain) was picked up a small number of times. This record comes from a study of T-cell memory formation after mild COVID-19. TCRdb passed the 5' RACE reads through MiXCR, listing each CDR3 protein once. The sample shows 120,000 to 150,000 distinct CDR3 sequences, over 6% of them seen only once. The clonotype originates from an adult woman who had mild COVID-19 (a few samples of this study predate the infection). Cell type and time point are not known. The sequenced sample consisted of PBMCs or a T cell subset sorted from them (not recorded which).

CDR3 sequence: CASSSEYSAFF. CDR3 coding DNA: TGCGCCAGCAGCTCGGAATACTCAGCTTTCTTT. The chain has TRBV5-1 and TRBJ1-1; D gene unclear. Germline lookup yields CDR1 SGHRS and CDR2 YFSETQ. The ends were cut back, 3 bases at V and 10 bases at J, with 10 bases in the middle. This CDR3 is built from 11 residues.